This TCR beta chain was identified during a study of metastatic and nonmetastatic thyroid tumors. Overall study context: Repertoires were compared across blood and tumor or nodule tissue from malignant and benign thyroid patients. Study-level points and caveats: For both blood and tumor, malignant thyroid tumors reportedly showed significantly higher TCR beta diversity than benign nodules did.

Ten or more counts support this clone. What it binds is unknown. The same CDR3 arises from other DNA sequences in this sample as well. The CDR3 loop spans 16 amino acids. Germline lookup yields CDR1 LGHNA and CDR2 YNFKEQ. The junction had 9 bases not matched to a gene; V was cut back by 1 base and J by 7 bases. Original processing notes: Using the CDR3 differences seen across clinicopathological groups, the authors built a distant-metastasis classifier for papillary thyroid cancer, which was meant to discriminate distant-metastatic patients. TCRdb redid the clone calls on the PCR reads using MiXCR. V and J calls and clone size were set by TCRdb, not the authors. The data contain roughly 27,000 clones, about 24% of them seen just once; the ten biggest clones take up about 15%. No treatment of any kind had been given to any patient before thyroid surgery.

Specimen: blood. The chain combines TRBV4-2 with TRBJ1-5; 8 positions match TRBD1. The clonotype was recovered from a female donor with papillary thyroid cancer or a benign thyroid nodule (not recorded which). Some clones in this sample may be carry-over from other donors' samples. CDR3 sequence reads: CASSQVRGQGEQPQHF. The CDR3 nucleotides read TGTGCCAGCAGCCAAGTCCGTGGACAGGGAGAACAGCCCCAGCATTTT.